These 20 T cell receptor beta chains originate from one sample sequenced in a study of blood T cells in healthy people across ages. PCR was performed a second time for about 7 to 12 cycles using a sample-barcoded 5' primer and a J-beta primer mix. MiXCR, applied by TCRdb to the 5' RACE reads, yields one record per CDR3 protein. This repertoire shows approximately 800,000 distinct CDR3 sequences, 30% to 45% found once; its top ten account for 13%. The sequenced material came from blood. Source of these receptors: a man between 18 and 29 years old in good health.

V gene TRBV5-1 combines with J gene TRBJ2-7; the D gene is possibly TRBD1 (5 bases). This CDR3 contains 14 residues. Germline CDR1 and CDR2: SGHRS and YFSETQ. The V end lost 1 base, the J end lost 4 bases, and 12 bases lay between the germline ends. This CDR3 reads CASSLTGPSYEQYF. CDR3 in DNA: TGCGCCAGCAGCTTGACAGGCCCATCGTACGAGCAGTACTTC.

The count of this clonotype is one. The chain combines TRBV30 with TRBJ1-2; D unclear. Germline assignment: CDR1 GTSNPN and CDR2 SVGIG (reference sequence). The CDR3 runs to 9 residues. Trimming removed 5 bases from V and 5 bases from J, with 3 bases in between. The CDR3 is CAWGYGYTF. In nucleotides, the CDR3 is TGTGCCTGGGGGTATGGCTACACCTTC.

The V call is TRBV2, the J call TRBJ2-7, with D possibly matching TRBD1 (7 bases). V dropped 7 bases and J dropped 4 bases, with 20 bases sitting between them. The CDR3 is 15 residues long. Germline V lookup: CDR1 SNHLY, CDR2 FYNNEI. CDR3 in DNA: TGTGCCAGCATCCCCCCGGAGGGGGCGCAATACGAGCAGTACTTC. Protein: CASIPPEGAQYEQYF.

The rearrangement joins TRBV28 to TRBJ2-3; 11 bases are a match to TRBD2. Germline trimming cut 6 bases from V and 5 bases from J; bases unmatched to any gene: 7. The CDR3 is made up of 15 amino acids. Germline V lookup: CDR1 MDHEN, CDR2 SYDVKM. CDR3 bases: TGTGCCAGCAGGGGTAGCGGGGGGGCGCGAGATACGCAGTATTTT. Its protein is CASRGSGGARDTQYF.

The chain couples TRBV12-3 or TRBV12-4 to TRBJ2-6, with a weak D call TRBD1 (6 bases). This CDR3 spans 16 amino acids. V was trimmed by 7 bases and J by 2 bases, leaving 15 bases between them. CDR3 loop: CASTMSTGAGANVLTF. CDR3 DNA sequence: TGTGCCAGCACCATGTCGACAGGTGCTGGGGCCAACGTCCTGACTTTC.

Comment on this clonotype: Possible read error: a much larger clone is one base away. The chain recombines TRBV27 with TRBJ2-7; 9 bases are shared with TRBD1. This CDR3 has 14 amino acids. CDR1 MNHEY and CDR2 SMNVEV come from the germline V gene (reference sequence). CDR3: CASSIRDRAYDQYF. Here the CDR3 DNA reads TGTGCCAGCAGTATCCGGGACAGGGCCTACGATCAGTACTTC.

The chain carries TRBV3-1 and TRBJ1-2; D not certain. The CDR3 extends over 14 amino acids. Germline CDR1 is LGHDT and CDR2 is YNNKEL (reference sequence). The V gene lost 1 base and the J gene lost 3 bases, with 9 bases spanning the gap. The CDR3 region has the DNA TGTGCCAGCAGCCAAGGGAATGGCGACTATGGCTACACCTTC. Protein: CASSQGNGDYGYTF.

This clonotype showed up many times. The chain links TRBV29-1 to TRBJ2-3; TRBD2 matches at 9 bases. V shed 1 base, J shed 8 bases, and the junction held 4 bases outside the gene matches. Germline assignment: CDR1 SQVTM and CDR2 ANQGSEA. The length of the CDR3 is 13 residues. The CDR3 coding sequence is TGCAGCGTTGAAGTGGCTAGCGGGGTTACGCAGTATTTT. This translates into CSVEVASGVTQYF.

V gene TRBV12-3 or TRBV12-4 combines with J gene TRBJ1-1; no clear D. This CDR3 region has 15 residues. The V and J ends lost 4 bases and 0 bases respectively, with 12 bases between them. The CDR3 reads CASSSPRGLNTEAFF. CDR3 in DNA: TGTGCCAGCAGTTCCCCCCGGGGATTGAACACTGAAGCTTTCTTT.

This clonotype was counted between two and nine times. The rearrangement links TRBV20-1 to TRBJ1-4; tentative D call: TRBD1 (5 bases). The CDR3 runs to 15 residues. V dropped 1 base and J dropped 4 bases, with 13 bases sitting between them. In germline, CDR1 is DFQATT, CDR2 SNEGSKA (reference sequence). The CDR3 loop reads CSARGQGDGNEKLFF. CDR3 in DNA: TGCAGTGCTAGAGGGCAGGGCGATGGTAATGAAAAACTGTTTTTT.

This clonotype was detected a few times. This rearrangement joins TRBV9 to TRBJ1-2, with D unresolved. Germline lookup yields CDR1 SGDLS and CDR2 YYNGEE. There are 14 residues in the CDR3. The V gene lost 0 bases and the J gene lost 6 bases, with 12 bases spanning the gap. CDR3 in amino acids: CASSVVDPRHGYTF. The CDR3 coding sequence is TGTGCCAGCAGCGTAGTGGACCCGAGGCATGGCTACACCTTC.

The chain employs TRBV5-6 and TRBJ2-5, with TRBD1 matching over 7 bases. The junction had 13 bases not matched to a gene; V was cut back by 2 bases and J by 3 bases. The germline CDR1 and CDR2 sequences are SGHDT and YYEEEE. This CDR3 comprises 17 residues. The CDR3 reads CASSFRLGGQPKETQYF. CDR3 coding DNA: TGTGCCAGCAGCTTTCGTTTAGGGGGACAGCCGAAAGAGACCCAGTACTTC.

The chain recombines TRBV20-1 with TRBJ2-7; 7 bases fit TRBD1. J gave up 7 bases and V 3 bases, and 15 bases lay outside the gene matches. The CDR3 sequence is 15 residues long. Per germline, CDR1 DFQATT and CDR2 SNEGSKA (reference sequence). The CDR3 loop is CSARWGTAKSNEQYF. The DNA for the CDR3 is TGCAGTGCTAGGTGGGGGACAGCGAAGTCCAATGAGCAGTACTTC.

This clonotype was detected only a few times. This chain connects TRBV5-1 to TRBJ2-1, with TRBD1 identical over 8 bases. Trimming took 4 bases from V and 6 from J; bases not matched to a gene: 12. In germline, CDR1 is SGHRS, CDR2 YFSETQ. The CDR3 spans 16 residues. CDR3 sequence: CASSGLTGAKFNEQFF. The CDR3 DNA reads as TGCGCCAGCAGCGGCCTGACAGGGGCAAAGTTCAATGAGCAGTTCTTC.

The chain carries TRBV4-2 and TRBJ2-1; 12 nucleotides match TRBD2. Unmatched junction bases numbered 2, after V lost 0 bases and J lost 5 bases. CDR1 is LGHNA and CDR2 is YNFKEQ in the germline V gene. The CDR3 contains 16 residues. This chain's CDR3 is CASSQELAGGNNEQFF. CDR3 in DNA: TGTGCCAGCAGCCAAGAACTAGCGGGGGGTAACAATGAGCAGTTCTTC.

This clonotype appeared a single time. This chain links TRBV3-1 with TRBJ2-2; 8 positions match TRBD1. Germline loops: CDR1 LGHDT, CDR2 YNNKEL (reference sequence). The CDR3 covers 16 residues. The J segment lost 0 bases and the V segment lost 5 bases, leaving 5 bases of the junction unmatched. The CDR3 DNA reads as TGTGCCAGCAGCAATTTGACAGGGGCGAACACCGGGGAGCTGTTTTTT. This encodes CASSNLTGANTGELFF.

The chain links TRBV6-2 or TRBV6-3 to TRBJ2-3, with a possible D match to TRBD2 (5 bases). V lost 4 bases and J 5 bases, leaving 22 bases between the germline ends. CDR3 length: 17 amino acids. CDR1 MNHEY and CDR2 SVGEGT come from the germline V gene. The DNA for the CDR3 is TGTGCCAGCAGTTCCTCGGTGATGGGCGGCGCGGGAGATACGCAGTATTTT. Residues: CASSSSVMGGAGDTQYF.

CDR3 amino acids: CASSLLSGELFF. The CDR3 region has the DNA TGTGCCAGCAGCTTATTGAGCGGGGAGCTGTTTTTT. This chain connects TRBV5-6 to TRBJ2-2; D remains unclear. Trimming stripped 2 bases from V and 7 bases from J, with 6 bases between. Per germline, CDR1 SGHDT and CDR2 YYEEEE. The CDR3 extends over 12 amino acids.

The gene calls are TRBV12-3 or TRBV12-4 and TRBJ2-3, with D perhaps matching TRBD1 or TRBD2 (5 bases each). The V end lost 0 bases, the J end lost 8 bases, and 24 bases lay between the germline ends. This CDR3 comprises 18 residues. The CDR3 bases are TGTGCCAGCAGTTTAGCGACTTTTAGCGCCAGAGGGGCCGGTACGCAGTATTTT. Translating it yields CASSLATFSARGAGTQYF.

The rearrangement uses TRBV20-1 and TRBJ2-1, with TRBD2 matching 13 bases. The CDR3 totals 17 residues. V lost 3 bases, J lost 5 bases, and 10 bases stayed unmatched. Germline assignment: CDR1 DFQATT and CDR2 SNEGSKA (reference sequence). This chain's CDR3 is CSASGPGTSGDNNEQFF. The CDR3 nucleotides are TGCAGTGCTAGTGGTCCCGGGACTAGCGGGGACAACAATGAGCAGTTCTTC.